This is a list of T cell receptor beta chains from one sample in a study of neurological immune-mediated disorders. TCRdb fed the 5' RACE reads into MiXCR, producing one record per CDR3 protein. The sample has more than 25,000 distinct CDR3 sequences, about 15% seen once. Sequenced input: CD4+ T cells from blood. These receptors all come from a female donor with HTLV-1-associated myelopathy (HAM/TSP). Both conserved end residues are part of each CDR3. A D gene is named only where the DNA matches it firmly. Clone size appears in some rows only: once, few, many, or a class for an expanded clone.

v_gene	j_gene	abundance	d_gene	CDR3aa	CDR3nt
TRBV11-2	TRBJ2-3	few	NA	CASSLITGVRDTQYF	TGTGCCAGCAGCTTAATAACGGGAGTAAGAGATACGCAGTATTTT
TRBV4-2	TRBJ2-3	many	TRBD2	CASSQGSGGKADTQYF	TGTGCCAGCAGCCAGGGAAGCGGGGGGAAGGCAGATACGCAGTATTTT
TRBV5-5	TRBJ1-1	many	NA	CASSRGVNTEAFF	TGTGCCAGCAGCAGGGGCGTGAACACTGAAGCTTTCTTT
TRBV4-1	TRBJ2-7	many	TRBD2	CASSQGTSGFTVSYEQYF	TGCGCCAGCAGCCAAGGGACTAGCGGATTCACTGTTTCCTACGAGCAGTACTTC
TRBV7-7	TRBJ2-2	NA	NA	CASSYTDTGELFF	TGTGCTAGCAGCTACACGGACACCGGGGAGCTGTTTTTT
TRBV20-1	TRBJ2-3	many	NA	CSARGGAVQDLQYF	TGCAGTGCTAGGGGGGGAGCTGTTCAGGACCTGCAGTATTTT
TRBV20-1	TRBJ2-1	many	TRBD2	CSARSGSGYNEQFF	TGCAGTGCTAGAAGCGGGAGCGGGTACAATGAGCAGTTCTTC
TRBV20-1	TRBJ1-5	many	TRBD1	CSAPGTDSNQPQHF	TGCAGTGCTCCCGGGACAGATAGCAATCAGCCCCAGCATTTT
TRBV7-9	TRBJ2-3	many	NA	CASSLGPSTDTQYF	TGTGCCAGCAGCTTAGGGCCAAGCACAGATACGCAGTATTTT
TRBV5-6	TRBJ1-1	NA	NA	CASSLAVVTEAFF	TGTGCCAGCAGCTTGGCGGTGGTCACTGAAGCTTTCTTT
TRBV7-6	TRBJ1-3	many	NA	CASSLAGGAVGNTIYF	TGTGCCAGCAGCTTAGCTGGAGGTGCCGTGGGAAACACCATATATTTT
TRBV7-3	TRBJ2-3	many	NA	CASQLNAGSDTQYF	TGTGCCTCCCAGCTTAACGCTGGTTCAGATACGCAGTATTTT
TRBV20-1	TRBJ1-6	many	NA	CSATGGSLQSPLHF	TGCAGTGCCACCGGCGGCAGCCTCCAGTCACCCCTCCACTTT
TRBV10-1	TRBJ1-1	NA	NA	CASSESGSLAEAFF	TGCGCCAGCAGTGAGTCGGGAAGTTTAGCTGAAGCTTTCTTT
TRBV3-1	TRBJ2-7	many	NA	CASTRASSYEQYF	TGTGCCAGCACGAGGGCTAGCTCCTACGAGCAGTACTTC
TRBV5-5	TRBJ2-7	many	NA	CASSLLPGSYEQYF	TGTGCCAGCAGCTTGTTACCGGGGTCCTACGAGCAGTACTTC
TRBV6-5	TRBJ2-2	many	NA	CVSSYSAGNTGELFF	TGTGTCAGCAGTTACTCCGCAGGGAATACCGGGGAGCTGTTTTTT
TRBV5-1	TRBJ2-2	many	NA	CASSLEPWGRGGELFF	TGCGCCAGCAGCTTGGAGCCCTGGGGGCGTGGCGGGGAGCTGTTTTTT
TRBV20-1	TRBJ2-5	medium-sized	NA	CSARDAALETQYF	TGCAGTGCTAGAGACGCGGCCCTGGAGACCCAGTACTTC
TRBV29-1	TRBJ2-1	many	NA	CSVLPPDPYNEQFF	TGCAGCGTTTTACCCCCAGACCCCTACAATGAGCAGTTCTTC
TRBV18	TRBJ1-6	many	TRBD1	CASSSGQPGNSPLHF	TGTGCCAGCTCATCGGGACAGCCCGGGAATTCACCCCTCCACTTT
TRBV2	TRBJ1-1	many	NA	CASSDPGRNTEAFF	TGTGCCAGCAGTGATCCGGGGAGAAACACTGAAGCTTTCTTT
TRBV20-1	TRBJ2-1	medium-sized	TRBD2	CSARDSGSLNEQFF	TGCAGTGCTAGAGATAGCGGGAGTCTAAATGAGCAGTTCTTC